This is a list of T cell receptor beta chains from one sample in a study of T cell responses to AZD1222 COVID-19 vaccine. TCRdb's table, derived via immunoSEQ multiplex PCR, lists solely in-frame clones and lacks some. The repertoire consists of about 79,000 clones, with roughly four fifths occurring once and the leading ten covering 1.3%. The sequencing here drew on peripheral blood, taken 28 days after the second AZD1222 dose. The receptors originated from an adult who received the AZD1222 COVID-19 vaccine. Both conserved end residues are part of each CDR3. The D gene is left open where the match is weak. Clone sizes are given selectively: once, few, many, or a class where the clone is expanded.

v_call	d_call	j_call	cdr3_length	clone_size	cdr3_nt	cdr3_aa
TRBV12-3/TRBV12-4	TRBD1	TRBJ2-7	12	.	TGTGCCAGCAGTCCCGACAGGGGCGAGCAGTACTTC	CASSPDRGEQYF
TRBV6-6	TRBD1	TRBJ2-5	15	.	TGTGCCAGCAGTTACGTGGACAGGGCCCCAGAGACCCAGTACTTC	CASSYVDRAPETQYF
TRBV27	.	TRBJ1-6	17	few	TGTGCCAGCAGCCCGGGGGGCGTCTGGGGTCTCAATTCACCCCTCCACTTT	CASSPGGVWGLNSPLHF
TRBV12-3/TRBV12-4	.	TRBJ2-1	11	.	TGTGCCAGCAGTCGTCTGGGACGACAGTTCTTC	CASSRLGRQFF
TRBV19	TRBD1	TRBJ1-5	14	.	TGTGCCAGTACCCTCGGACAGGGGGGTCAGCCCCAGCATTTT	CASTLGQGGQPQHF
TRBV11-2	.	TRBJ2-5	13	.	TGTGCCAGCAGCTTAGCGGGAGTGGAGACCCAGTACTTC	CASSLAGVETQYF
TRBV7-6	.	TRBJ2-3	13	.	TGTGCCAGCAGCTTACACGAAACAGATACGCAGTATTTT	CASSLHETDTQYF
TRBV29-1	TRBD2	TRBJ2-3	16	.	TGCAGCGTTGGGGGAGCGGGAGGGGGTACCACAGATACGCAGTATTTT	CSVGGAGGGTTDTQYF
TRBV9	.	TRBJ1-3	15	.	TGTGCCAGCAGCGTAGATCCGGCCCCTGGAAACACCATATATTTT	CASSVDPAPGNTIYF
TRBV7-3	TRBD1	TRBJ1-1	13	.	TGTGCCAGCAGCCGGGACAGGAACACTGAAGCTTTCTTT	CASSRDRNTEAFF
TRBV27	.	TRBJ1-1	14	.	TGTGCCAGCAGTTCCCTCCGACAGAACACTGAAGCTTTCTTT	CASSSLRQNTEAFF
TRBV19	.	TRBJ1-5	15	.	TGTGCCAGTAGTATAGGGGACCGGGTTTCTCAGCCCCAGCATTTT	CASSIGDRVSQPQHF
TRBV2	.	TRBJ2-3	14	.	TGTGCCAGCAGTGTTCGGGCGAGCACAGATACGCAGTATTTT	CASSVRASTDTQYF
TRBV15	.	TRBJ2-1	15	few	TGTGCCACCAGCGGTGGGGCGGGGTCCTACAATGAGCAGTTCTTC	CATSGGAGSYNEQFF
TRBV5-4	.	TRBJ2-3	15	.	TGTGCCAGCAGCACGGATGGGGGAGTCACAGATACGCAGTATTTT	CASSTDGGVTDTQYF
TRBV29-1	.	TRBJ1-1	14	.	TGCAGCGTACAGAGGACAGTCTTGAACACTGAAGCTTTCTTT	CSVQRTVLNTEAFF
TRBV29-1	TRBD1	TRBJ1-2	11	.	TGCAGCGTTCTCAATGACAGGGTTAGCACCTTC	CSVLNDRVSTF
TRBV30	.	TRBJ1-1	15	.	TGTGCCTGGAGCGAAGGGTCTTGGGGAAACACTGAAGCTTTCTTT	CAWSEGSWGNTEAFF
TRBV27	.	TRBJ1-5	16	.	TGTGCCAGCAGTCCATCGTTGACAGGAGGGGGTCAGCCCCAGCATTTT	CASSPSLTGGGQPQHF
TRBV28	.	TRBJ1-4	14	.	TGTGCCAGCAGCCTGATCGAATTCGGTGAAAAACTGTTTTTT	CASSLIEFGEKLFF
TRBV7-2	.	TRBJ1-3	15	.	TGTGCCAGCAGCCCAGGGCTTTCCTCTGGAAACACCATATATTTT	CASSPGLSSGNTIYF
TRBV4-2	TRBD1	TRBJ1-2	16	.	TGTGCCAGCAGCCAAGCCTGGGACAGGGGAGACTATGGCTACACCTTC	CASSQAWDRGDYGYTF
TRBV5-1	.	TRBJ2-7	16	.	TGCGCCAGCAGCTTGGAATCAGGCTGGGCCTCAGGCGAGCAGTACTTC	CASSLESGWASGEQYF
TRBV7-2	.	TRBJ1-5	16	.	TGTGCCAGCAGCCCCTACCTGGCGGGGCGGAAAGAGCCCCAGCATTTT	CASSPYLAGRKEPQHF
TRBV7-9	.	TRBJ2-3	15	.	TGTGCCAGCGACTACGGGACACCCGGAACAGATACGCAGTATTTT	CASDYGTPGTDTQYF
TRBV7-9	.	TRBJ2-3	17	.	TGTGCCAGCAGCCCTAGGGGGAAGGGATCTAGCACAGATACGCAGTATTTT	CASSPRGKGSSTDTQYF
TRBV5-1	.	TRBJ2-7	16	.	TGCGCCAGCAGCTTGGACGTCGGCAGGAGCTCCTACGAGCAGTACTTC	CASSLDVGRSSYEQYF
TRBV4-1	TRBD2	TRBJ2-3	17	.	TGCGCCAGCAGCCGGGGACTAGCGGGAGATAGAACAGATACGCAGTATTTT	CASSRGLAGDRTDTQYF
TRBV19	.	TRBJ2-1	15	.	TGTGCCAGTAGGGGGACAGCGGGCTTATACAATGAGCAGTTCTTC	CASRGTAGLYNEQFF
TRBV7-2	TRBD1	TRBJ2-3	15	.	TGTGCCAGCGATACCGGGACAGGTTACACAGATACGCAGTATTTT	CASDTGTGYTDTQYF
TRBV5-5	.	TRBJ1-1	14	.	TGTGCCAGCAGCTCGCTGACAGCGAACACTGAAGCTTTCTTT	CASSSLTANTEAFF
TRBV28	.	TRBJ1-1	13	.	TGTGCCAGCAGTTTCTCCGGGAGGACTGAAGCTTTCTTT	CASSFSGRTEAFF
TRBV2	.	TRBJ1-1	14	once	TGTGCCAGCACCCGACGGGCGGAGAACACTGAAGCTTTCTTT	CASTRRAENTEAFF
TRBV21-1	.	TRBJ2-6	17	once	TGTGCCAGCAGCATCCGGGACAGACTCTCTGGGGCCAACGTCCTGACTTTC	CASSIRDRLSGANVLTF
TRBV30	TRBD2	TRBJ2-2	18	.	TGTGCCTGGAGCCGTCCCTTTTACCCGGGAGGGAACACCGGGGAGCTGTTTTTT	CAWSRPFYPGGNTGELFF
TRBV9	.	TRBJ1-3	15	.	TGTGCCAGCAGCGATCCCTCCCGTCCTGGAAACACCATATATTTT	CASSDPSRPGNTIYF
TRBV19	.	TRBJ1-1	13	.	TGTGCCAGTAGCACCACAGAGAACACTGAAGCTTTCTTT	CASSTTENTEAFF
TRBV19	TRBD1	TRBJ2-2	14	.	TGTGCCAGTAGTAGGGGACAGGGATCCGGGGAGCTGTTTTTT	CASSRGQGSGELFF
TRBV20-1	.	TRBJ2-7	11	.	TGCAGTGCTAGAGATAACTACCTAAAGTACTTC	CSARDNYLKYF
TRBV30	TRBD1	TRBJ1-2	14	.	TGTGCCTGCCGACGAACAGGGGGCGACAATGGCTACACCTTC	CACRRTGGDNGYTF
TRBV5-5	.	TRBJ1-2	14	.	TGTGCCAGCAGCCGGGACCCAGCTAACTATGGCTACACCTTC	CASSRDPANYGYTF
TRBV25-1	TRBD1	TRBJ1-5	16	.	TGTGCCAGCTCTCAGACAGGGGTCGGGGCTAATCAGCCCCAGCATTTT	CASSQTGVGANQPQHF
TRBV5-1	TRBD2	TRBJ2-3	14	.	TGCGCCAGCAGCTTGGACCTAGCGGGAATTACGCAGTATTTT	CASSLDLAGITQYF
TRBV18	.	TRBJ2-3	16	.	TGTGCCAGCTCACCAAGCCCGAAGGGCTACACAGATACGCAGTATTTT	CASSPSPKGYTDTQYF
TRBV30	.	TRBJ2-3	13	few	TGTGCCTCGGACAGACGCAGCACAGATACGCAGTATTTT	CASDRRSTDTQYF
TRBV18	.	TRBJ1-4	13	.	TGTGCCAGCTCCGAGACAGCGAATGAAAAACTGTTTTTT	CASSETANEKLFF
TRBV5-1	.	TRBJ1-1	16	.	TGCGCCAGCAGCCTGGCTGGAGATTACATCAACACTGAAGCTTTCTTT	CASSLAGDYINTEAFF
TRBV7-6	TRBD2	TRBJ2-1	13	.	TGTGCCAGCACTTTAGCGGGAGCGGATGAGCAGTTCTTC	CASTLAGADEQFF
TRBV9	.	TRBJ2-3	19	.	TGTGCCAGCAGCAGAGGGGGAACAGGAGCTATGGTGGCCACAGATACGCAGTATTTT	CASSRGGTGAMVATDTQYF
TRBV19	TRBD2	TRBJ2-7	15	.	TGTGCCAGTTCCATCACTAGCGGGAGTACCTACGAGCAGTACTTC	CASSITSGSTYEQYF
TRBV19	TRBD1	TRBJ1-2	16	.	TGTGCTACGGCCCGGGACAGGGGGCGAAAAAACTATGGCTACACCTTC	CATARDRGRKNYGYTF
TRBV28	.	TRBJ2-5	15	.	TGTGCCAGCACTCGAGCCGGAGAACCGAGGGAGGCCCAGTACTTC	CASTRAGEPREAQYF
TRBV7-9	TRBD1	TRBJ2-2	16	.	TGTGCCAGCAGCTCATACAGGGGGAGTAACACCGGGGAGCTGTTTTTT	CASSSYRGSNTGELFF
TRBV5-1	.	TRBJ1-1	13	.	TGCGCCAGCAGCCCGGTAGGGGACACTGAAGCTTTCTTT	CASSPVGDTEAFF
TRBV30	TRBD1	TRBJ2-5	14	.	TGTGCCTGCCACCGGGACAGGGGGCAAGAGACCCAGTACTTC	CACHRDRGQETQYF
TRBV11-2	.	TRBJ1-1	16	medium-sized	TGTGCCAGCAGCTTAGAGTTCGGAAGAATGAACACTGAAGCTTTCTTT	CASSLEFGRMNTEAFF
TRBV27	.	TRBJ2-7	14	.	TGTGCCAGCAGTCCTATAGTCTATATCGCTGAGCAGTACTTC	CASSPIVYIAEQYF
TRBV28	TRBD1	TRBJ2-5	13	.	TGTGCCACCCTTTTGAGGGGGCGGGAGACCCAGTACTTC	CATLLRGRETQYF
TRBV7-2	TRBD1	TRBJ2-1	15	.	TGTGCCAGCTCAGACAGGGGGAGAATAAACAATGAGCAGTTCTTC	CASSDRGRINNEQFF